This T cell receptor beta chain was identified during a study of T cell repertoires in cytomegalovirus infection. Across the whole study: In the study, CMV epitopes included recently identified HLA-C-restricted and well-studied HLA-B-restricted ones. Both a matching HLA type and CMV infection were indicated by public TCR beta signatures.

CDR1 SGHAT and CDR2 FQNNGV come from the germline V gene. The CDR3 totals 12 residues. Trimming pared 4 bases from V and 6 bases from J, leaving 9 bases between. Regarding the study as a whole: Pooled public TCR beta family frequency picked out CMV carriers with the relevant HLA. HLA-C-restricted, CMV-specific TCR beta clonotypes were dominant ex vivo.

One entry per CDR3 protein results from TCRdb running MiXCR on the reads. The sample has about 570,000 distinct CDR3 sequences; approximately 40% are singletons. Comments on this clonotype: Its antigen remains unknown.

The chain employs TRBV11-2 and TRBJ1-1; D not certain. The input for sequencing was cultured PBMCs, taken from culture after CMV antigen stimulation. This TCR derives from a human donor in good health (CMV status not recorded). Some clones in this sample may be carry-over from other donors' samples. In DNA form, the CDR3 reads TGTGCCAGCAGCTCACTCGATCCTGAAGCTTTCTTT. It translates to CASSSLDPEAFF.